The text below deals with one T cell receptor (beta chain). This receptor's antigen is unknown. One base away there is no much larger clone; base qualities are not given. Per the publication, the treatment or condition label means: live attenuated yellow fever vaccine strain. At every blood-draw timepoint, two biological replicates of bulk PBMCs were collected. PBMCs were isolated from peripheral blood using a standard Ficoll-Paque protocol. RNA was extracted with TriZol from bulk PBMCs, CD4 and CD8 fractions, and dextramer-positive and dextramer-negative fractions. From the cysteine up to the phenylalanine, the CDR3 has a length of 14 residues. The retained sequence is limited to the CDR3, 42 bases, with the frame set at the first base. V trim: 4 bases; J trim: 8 bases; unmatched bases: 10. CDR1 and CDR2, per the germline V gene (reference sequence), are LGHDT and YNNKEL. TCR cDNA was synthesized by 5'RACE template switching, which introduced a universal primer site and unique molecular identifiers. cDNA synthesis was primed from both the TCR alpha and TCR beta constant segments. Two PCR steps were used to amplify libraries, with sample barcodes and sequencing adapters being added in the second step. Sequencing of the libraries was done on either Illumina HiSeq 2500 (2x100 bp) or NovaSeq (2x150 bp). As for how the authors treated the data: MIGEC was used to demultiplex reads and collapse the reads into UMI consensus sequences, and MiXCR was used for V(D)J alignment. Vaccine-responding clonotypes were identified with edgeR using replicate PBMC samples, with FDR below 0.01 and a log2 fold change above 5 up to day 15 being required. Each bulk clonotype received a CD4 or CD8 identity based on whether the sequenced CD4 or CD8 repertoire contained that clonotype at higher abundance. Starting from the raw public reads, TCRdb applied fastp trimming at Q25, assembled clones with MiXCR and retained in-frame beta chains. Rows are unified per CDR3 protein, each entry keeping the most common DNA and genes. V and J calls and clone size were set by TCRdb, not the authors. The sample table holds approximately 300,000 distinct CDR3 sequences, of which 8.7% were seen once. The ten largest clones capture 15% to 20% of the sample.

The data originate from a study of T cells after yellow fever vaccination (dated by TCRdb to about 2019). Regarding the research as a whole: Libraries from fractions with low cell numbers were prepared with the SMART-Seq v4 Ultra Low Input RNA kit. To follow T-cell clones before and after both primary and booster YFV17D yellow fever vaccination, bulk TCR alpha and beta repertoires underwent longitudinal sequencing. Two healthy male donors made up the cohort, one aged 18 to 30 years and the other aged 30 to 40 years. Bulk PBMC replicates and cell subsets were isolated from blood drawn at multiple timepoints before and after both primary and secondary immunization.

Beyond this particular receptor, the publication reports: A small share of clonotypes occurred in both CD4 and CD8 compartments, likely arising from convergent recombination. After the booster, most of the clones that had expanded following primary vaccination were detected again (approximately 96% of CD4 and around 88% of CD8), which suggests that memory was broadly maintained. Only two donors were included in the study, so the extent to which the findings can be generalized is limited. Computational filtering was required because FACS-sorted repertoires could contain abundant contaminating clonotypes from the bulk population. Compared with the primary T-cell response, the secondary T-cell response was weaker but faster, peaking on day 5 rather than day 15.

Sequences were derived from PBMCs, sampled on the day of the first yellow fever vaccination. The chain uses TRBV3-1 and TRBJ1-2; 7 bases in the middle match TRBD1. This clonotype was obtained from a young man who received the YFV17D yellow fever vaccine. The CDR3 region has the sequence CASSPRTGLEGYTF. The sequenced DNA is TGTGCCAGCAGCCCGAGGACAGGTCTGGAGGGCTACACCTTC.